This T cell receptor (beta chain) was captured in a study of cytomegalovirus exposure and HLA in healthy donors. The PCR was carried out with 60 Vbeta primers and 13 Jbeta primers. The assay was immunoSEQ multiplex PCR, and TCRdb's table has in-frame clones only and misses some. The sample lists about 160,000 clones, roughly 63% occurring once. Unmatched junction bases numbered 7, after V lost 1 base and J lost 6 bases. CDR1 is LNHDA, CDR2 SQIVND, per germline (reference sequence). CDR3 size: 15 residues. The V gene is TRBV19, the J gene TRBJ2-7; 9 positions agree with TRBD2. Sequenced material: PBMCs. The clonotype originates from an older woman in good health and CMV-seropositive. CDR3 in DNA: TGTGCCAGTAGTATAGGTAGTAGCGGGAGCTTCGAGCAGTACTTC. This translates into CASSIGSSGSFEQYF. Variable domain in full (rest from reference TRBV19 and TRBJ2-7): DGGITQSPKYLFRKEGQNVTLSCEQNLNHDAMYWYRQDPGQGLRLIYYSQIVNDFQKGDIAEGYSVSREKKESFPLTVTSAQKNPTAFYLCASSIGSSGSFEQYFGPGTRLTVT.